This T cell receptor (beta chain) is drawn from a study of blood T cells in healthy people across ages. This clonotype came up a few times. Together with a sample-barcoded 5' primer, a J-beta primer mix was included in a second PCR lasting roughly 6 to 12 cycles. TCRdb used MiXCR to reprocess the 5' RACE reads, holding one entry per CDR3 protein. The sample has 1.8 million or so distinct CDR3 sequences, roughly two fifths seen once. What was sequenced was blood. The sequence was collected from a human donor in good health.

CDR3 sequence: CASSPERALGSNQPQHF. The CDR3 nucleotides are TGTGCCAGCTCACCAGAGCGCGCCTTAGGTAGCAATCAGCCCCAGCATTTT. V is TRBV18 and J is TRBJ1-5; D ambiguous. V dropped 2 bases and J dropped 0 bases, with 14 bases sitting between them. Per the germline V gene, CDR1 is KGHSH and CDR2 is LQKENI. The CDR3 length is 17 residues.